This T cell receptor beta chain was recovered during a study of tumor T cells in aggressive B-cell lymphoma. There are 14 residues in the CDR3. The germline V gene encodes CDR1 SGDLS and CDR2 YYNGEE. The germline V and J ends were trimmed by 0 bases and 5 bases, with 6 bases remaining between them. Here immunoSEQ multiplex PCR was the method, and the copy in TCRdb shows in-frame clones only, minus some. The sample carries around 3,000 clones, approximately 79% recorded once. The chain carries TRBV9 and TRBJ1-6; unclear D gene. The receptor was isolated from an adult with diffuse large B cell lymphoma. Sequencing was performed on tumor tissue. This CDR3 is CASSVDRDNSPLHF. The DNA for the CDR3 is TGTGCCAGCAGCGTAGACCGGGATAATTCACCCCTCCACTTT.